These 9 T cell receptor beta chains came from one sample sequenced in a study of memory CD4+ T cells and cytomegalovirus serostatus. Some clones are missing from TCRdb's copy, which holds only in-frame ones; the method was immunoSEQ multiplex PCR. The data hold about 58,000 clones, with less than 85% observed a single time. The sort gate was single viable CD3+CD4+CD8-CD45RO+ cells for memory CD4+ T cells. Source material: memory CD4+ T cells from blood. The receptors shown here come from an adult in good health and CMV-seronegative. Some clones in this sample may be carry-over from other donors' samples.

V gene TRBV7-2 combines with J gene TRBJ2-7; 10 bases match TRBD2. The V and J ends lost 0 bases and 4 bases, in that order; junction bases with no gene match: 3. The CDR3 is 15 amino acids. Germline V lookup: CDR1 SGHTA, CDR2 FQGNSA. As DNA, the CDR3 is TGTGCCAGCAGCTTAGCAGCGGGAGGGAGTTACGAGCAGTACTTC. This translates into CASSLAAGGSYEQYF.

DNA for the CDR3: TGTGCCAGCAGCTGGTTCGTTGACGAGCAGTACTTC. Residues: CASSWFVDEQYF. The V gene is TRBV27, the J gene TRBJ2-7; D uncertain. Per the germline V gene, CDR1 is MNHEY and CDR2 is SMNVEV (reference sequence). The ends were cut back, 6 bases at V and 5 bases at J, with 11 bases in the middle. The CDR3 covers 12 residues.

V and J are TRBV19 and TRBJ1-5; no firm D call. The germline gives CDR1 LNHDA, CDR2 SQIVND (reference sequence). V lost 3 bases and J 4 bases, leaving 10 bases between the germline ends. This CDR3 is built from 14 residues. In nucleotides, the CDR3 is TGTGCCAGTAGTATCCTCCAAGGAAATCAGCCCCAGCATTTT. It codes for CASSILQGNQPQHF. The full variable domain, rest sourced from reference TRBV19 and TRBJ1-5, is DGGITQSPKYLFRKEGQNVTLSCEQNLNHDAMYWYRQDPGQGLRLIYYSQIVNDFQKGDIAEGYSVSREKKESFPLTVTSAQKNPTAFYLCASSILQGNQPQHFGDGTRLSIL.

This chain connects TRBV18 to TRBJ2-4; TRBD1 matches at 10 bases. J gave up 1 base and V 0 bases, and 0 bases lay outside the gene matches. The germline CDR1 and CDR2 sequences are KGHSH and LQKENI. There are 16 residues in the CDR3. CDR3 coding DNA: TGTGCCAGCTCACCACCGACAGGGGGCGCCAAAAACATTCAGTACTTC. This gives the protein CASSPPTGGAKNIQYF.

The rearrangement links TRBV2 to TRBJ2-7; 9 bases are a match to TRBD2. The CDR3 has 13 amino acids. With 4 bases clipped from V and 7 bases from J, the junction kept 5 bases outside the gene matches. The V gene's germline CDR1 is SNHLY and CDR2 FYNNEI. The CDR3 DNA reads TGTGCCAGCAGTGTTACGCTAGCGGGAGAGCAGTACTTC. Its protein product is CASSVTLAGEQYF.

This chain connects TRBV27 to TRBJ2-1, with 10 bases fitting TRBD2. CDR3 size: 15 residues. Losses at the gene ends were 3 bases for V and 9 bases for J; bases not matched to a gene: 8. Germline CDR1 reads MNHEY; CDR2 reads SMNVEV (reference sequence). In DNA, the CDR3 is TGTGCCAGCAGTTTCAATCTAGCGGGGGCAGGTGAGCAGTTCTTC. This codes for CASSFNLAGAGEQFF.

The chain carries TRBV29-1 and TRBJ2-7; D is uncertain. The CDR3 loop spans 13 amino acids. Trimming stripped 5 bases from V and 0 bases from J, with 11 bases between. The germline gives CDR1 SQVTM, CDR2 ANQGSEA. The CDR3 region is CSVRTSYSYEQYF. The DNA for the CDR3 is TGCAGCGTTAGGACGAGTTACTCCTACGAGCAGTACTTC.

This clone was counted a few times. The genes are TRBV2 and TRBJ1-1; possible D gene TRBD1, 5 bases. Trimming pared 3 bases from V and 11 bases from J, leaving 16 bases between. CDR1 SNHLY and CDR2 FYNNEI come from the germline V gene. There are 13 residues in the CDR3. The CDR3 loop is CASSELPREVAFF. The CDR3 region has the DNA TGTGCCAGCAGTGAGCTGCCCAGGGAGGTGGCTTTCTTT.

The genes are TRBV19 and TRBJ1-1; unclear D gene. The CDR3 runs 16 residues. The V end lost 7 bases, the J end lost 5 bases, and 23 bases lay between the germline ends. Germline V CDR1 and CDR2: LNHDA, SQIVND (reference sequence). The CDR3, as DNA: TGTGCCAGTACCAAACCCCTGCGGCGAAACGGGACTGAAGCTTTCTTT. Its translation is CASTKPLRRNGTEAFF.